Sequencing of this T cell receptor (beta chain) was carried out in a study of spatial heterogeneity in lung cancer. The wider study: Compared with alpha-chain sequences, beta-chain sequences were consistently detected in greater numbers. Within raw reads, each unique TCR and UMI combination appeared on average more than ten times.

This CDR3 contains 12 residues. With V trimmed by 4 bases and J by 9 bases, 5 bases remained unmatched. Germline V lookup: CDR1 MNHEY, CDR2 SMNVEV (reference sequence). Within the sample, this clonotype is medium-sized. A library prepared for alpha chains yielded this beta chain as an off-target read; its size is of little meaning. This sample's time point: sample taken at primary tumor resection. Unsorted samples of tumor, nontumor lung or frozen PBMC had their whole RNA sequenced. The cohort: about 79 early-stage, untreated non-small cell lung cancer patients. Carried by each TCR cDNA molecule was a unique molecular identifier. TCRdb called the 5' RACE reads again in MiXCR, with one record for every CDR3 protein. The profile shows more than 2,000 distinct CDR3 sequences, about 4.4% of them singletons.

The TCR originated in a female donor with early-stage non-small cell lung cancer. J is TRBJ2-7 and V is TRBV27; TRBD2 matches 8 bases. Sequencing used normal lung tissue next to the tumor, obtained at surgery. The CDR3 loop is CASSSLAEVQYF. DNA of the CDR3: TGTGCCAGCAGTTCACTAGCGGAAGTGCAGTACTTC.